A single sample gave rise to the 27 T cell receptor beta chains below, sequenced in a study of blood T cell repertoires in COVID-19. Libraries were prepared by immunoSEQ multiplex PCR; TCRdb keeps only in-frame clonotypes and omits some of them. Seen here are 90,000 to 130,000 clones, roughly 76% observed once, and the top ten hold about 7.1%. Sequencing input: peripheral blood. The receptors originated from a woman in her fifties or sixties with acute or convalescent COVID-19.

J is TRBJ1-2 and V is TRBV19; D is unresolved. Germline lookup yields CDR1 LNHDA and CDR2 SQIVND (reference sequence). The CDR3 has 16 amino acids. Between the trimmed V and J ends, which lost 2 bases and 8 bases, there was a span of 21 bases. This chain's CDR3 is CASSIISSRGFRGYTF. CDR3 DNA: TGTGCCAGTAGTATAATCAGCTCCCGGGGTTTTCGAGGCTACACCTTC.

The V gene is TRBV11-2, the J gene TRBJ1-3, with no clear D. The V end lost 0 bases, the J end lost 0 bases, and 6 bases lay between the germline ends. The CDR3 loop spans 15 amino acids. CDR1 is SGHAT, CDR2 FQNNGV, per germline. The DNA for the CDR3 is TGTGCCAGCAGCTTAGATCGGGGCTCTGGAAACACCATATATTTT. Protein product: CASSLDRGSGNTIYF.

This clone occurred a few times. The chain recombines TRBV10-3 with TRBJ1-2; D not certain. The CDR3 totals 15 residues. V shed 0 bases and J shed 3 bases, with 11 bases lying between them. From germline, CDR1 is ENHRY and CDR2 SYGVKD. The CDR3 loop is CAISESKRGDYGYTF. In DNA form, the CDR3 reads TGTGCCATCAGTGAGTCGAAGCGGGGAGACTATGGCTACACCTTC.

The chain employs TRBV18 and TRBJ2-7, with 8 bases matching TRBD1. Germline trimming cut 3 bases from V and 5 bases from J; bases unmatched to any gene: 3. The CDR3 is 13 amino acids. Germline CDR1 KGHSH, CDR2 LQKENI. As DNA, the CDR3 is TGTGCCAGCTCACCGGGACAGGCCAACGAGCAGTACTTC. It yields the protein CASSPGQANEQYF.

This chain uses TRBV11-1 with TRBJ2-5; 8 nucleotides match TRBD1. The CDR3 sequence is 14 residues long. Germline V gives CDR1 SGHAT, CDR2 FQDESV (reference sequence). V trimming: 5 bases; J trimming: 2 bases; junction bases outside the gene matches: 4. The CDR3 nucleotides are TGTGCCAGCAGCCCCAACAGGGGGCAAGAGACCCAGTACTTC. It translates to CASSPNRGQETQYF. Looking up the rest from reference TRBV11-1 and TRBJ2-5 gives the full variable domain: EAEVAQSPRYKITEKSQAVAFWCDPISGHATLYWYRQILGQGPELLVQFQDESVVDDSQLPKDRFSAERLKGVDSTLKIQPAELGDSAMYLCASSPNRGQETQYFGPGTRLLVL.

The rearrangement uses TRBV11-3 and TRBJ1-5; 8 nucleotides align to TRBD1. After removal of 6 bases from V and 0 bases from J, the junction contained 7 bases not matched to a gene. CDR3 length: 16 residues. From germline, CDR1 is SGHNT and CDR2 YENEEA. Here the CDR3 DNA reads TGTGCCAGCAGGACAGGGGCGGGTTATAGCAATCAGCCCCAGCATTTT. This codes for CASRTGAGYSNQPQHF.

There are a few counts of this clone. This chain links TRBV4-1 with TRBJ1-5; possible D gene TRBD1, 6 bases. Per the germline V gene, CDR1 is MGHRA and CDR2 is YSYEKL. The CDR3 has 15 residues. V was pared by 4 bases and J by 1 base, with 11 bases between. CDR3 nucleotide sequence: TGCGCCAGCAGCCCGTACAGGGAGAGCAATCAGCCCCAGCATTTT. Translating gives CASSPYRESNQPQHF.

Only one count was recorded for this clone. This sequence joins TRBV7-9 and TRBJ2-7, with a weak D call TRBD1 (5 bases). Trimming took off 5 bases at V and 6 bases at J, with 14 bases between the two ends. Germline V CDR1 and CDR2: SEHNR, FQNEAQ (reference sequence). This CDR3 spans 13 amino acids. This CDR3 is CASSPPYTGEQYF. In DNA, the CDR3 is TGTGCCAGCAGCCCACCCTATACAGGCGAGCAGTACTTC.

This rearrangement joins TRBV11-2 to TRBJ2-5; 7 nucleotides match TRBD1. This CDR3 is 15 amino acids long. J gave up 1 base and V 6 bases, and 8 bases lay outside the gene matches. Germline V gene lookup returns CDR1 SGHAT and CDR2 FQNNGV. For the CDR3, the DNA is TGTGCCAGCAGTCAGGGGGAAAACCTCCAAGAGACCCAGTACTTC. Residues: CASSQGENLQETQYF.

The CDR3 coding sequence is TGTGCCAGCAGAGACAGGGGCCAAGAGACCCAGTACTTC. This encodes CASRDRGQETQYF. This chain connects TRBV3-1 (or the pseudogene TRBV3-2) to TRBJ2-5; 8 bases are a match to TRBD1. J gave up 1 base and V 6 bases, and 1 base lay outside the gene matches. Germline CDR1 reads LGHDT; CDR2 reads YNNKEL (reference sequence). The CDR3 totals 13 residues.

The rearrangement links TRBV5-4 to TRBJ1-1; D remains ambiguous. Germline CDR1 and CDR2: SGHNT and YYREEE (reference sequence). This CDR3 spans 12 amino acids. Trimming removed 1 base at V and 5 bases at J, with 6 bases between. The CDR3 DNA is TGTGCCAGCAGCTTGCGGGAGACTGAAGCTTTCTTT. The encoded protein is CASSLRETEAFF.

The chain joins TRBV6-5 to TRBJ2-3, with a weak D call TRBD1 (6 bases). The germline CDR1 and CDR2 sequences are MNHEY and SVGAGI. The CDR3 length is 15 residues. Trimming left V 6 bases short and J 0 bases short, with 13 bases between. Written as DNA, the CDR3 is TGTGCCAGCAGGAGAGACAGGCCCAGCACAGATACGCAGTATTTT. It encodes CASRRDRPSTDTQYF.

This chain connects TRBV29-1 to TRBJ2-6, with 9 bases lining up with TRBD1. The trim removed 6 bases at V and 0 bases at J, leaving 6 bases unmatched. The CDR3 loop spans 16 amino acids. CDR1 is SQVTM and CDR2 is ANQGSEA in the germline V gene. This CDR3 reads CSVGTGLLSGANVLTF. In nucleotides, the CDR3 is TGCAGCGTAGGGACAGGGCTCCTCTCTGGGGCCAACGTCCTGACTTTC.

The chain is built from TRBV5-1 and TRBJ1-1; TRBD1 matches at 8 bases. Trimming took 0 bases from V and 7 from J; bases not matched to a gene: 5. This CDR3 region has 14 residues. Germline CDR1 reads SGHRS; CDR2 reads YFSETQ. DNA of the CDR3: TGCGCCAGCAGCTTGGCCGGGACAGGACTTGAAGCTTTCTTT. Protein sequence: CASSLAGTGLEAFF. Complete variable domain (other parts from reference TRBV5-1 and TRBJ1-1): KAGVTQTPRYLIKTRGQQVTLSCSPISGHRSVSWYQQTPGQGLQFLFEYFSETQRNKGNFPGRFSGRQFSNSRSEMNVSTLELGDSALYLCASSLAGTGLEAFFGQGTRLTVV.

The chain has TRBV5-6 and TRBJ2-3, with D unclear. Per germline, CDR1 SGHDT and CDR2 YYEEEE. The V and J ends lost 0 bases and 4 bases respectively, with 6 bases between them. The CDR3 loop spans 13 amino acids. The DNA of the CDR3 is TGTGCCAGCAGCTTGGGCGCCGCAGATACGCAGTATTTT. It codes for CASSLGAADTQYF.

The V gene is TRBV6-5, the J gene TRBJ1-1, with a possible D match to TRBD1 (6 bases). V shed 7 bases and J shed 4 bases, with 10 bases lying between them. The CDR3 totals 12 residues. Germline V gene lookup returns CDR1 MNHEY and CDR2 SVGAGI. CDR3 region: CASTTRGTEAFF. The CDR3 region has the DNA TGTGCCAGCACCACCAGGGGCACTGAAGCTTTCTTT.

Only a few counts were recorded for this clone. The chain is built from TRBV27 and TRBJ2-1, with a tentative D call TRBD1 (7 bases). Deletions cut 9 bases from V and 12 bases from J, with 21 bases between. Germline V gene sequence: CDR1 MNHEY, CDR2 SMNVEV (reference sequence). The CDR3 length is 13 residues. The CDR3 loop reads CASTQGGASVQFF. The CDR3 nucleotides are TGTGCCAGTACTCAGGGGGGCGCTTCGGTGCAGTTCTTC.

In this sample, this clone turned up once. The CDR3 DNA reads as TGTGCCAGCAGCTTGAGGACAGGGGGCGTTGGGCGGCAGCCCCAGCATTTT. This codes for CASSLRTGGVGRQPQHF. The chain uses TRBV7-2 and TRBJ1-5, with 11 bases matching TRBD1. V lost 3 bases to trimming and J lost 7 bases; unmatched junction nucleotides: 11. Germline lookup yields CDR1 SGHTA and CDR2 FQGNSA. This CDR3 spans 17 amino acids.

V and J are TRBV5-1 and TRBJ2-7, with D possibly matching TRBD2 (5 bases). The germline CDR1 and CDR2 sequences are SGHRS and YFSETQ. The CDR3 is made up of 14 amino acids. V gave up 5 bases and J gave up 2 bases, with 14 bases separating them. The CDR3 coding sequence is TGCGCCAGCAGACTAACCGGGATGACCTACGAGCAGTACTTC. This encodes CASRLTGMTYEQYF.

This clone was seen once. The rearrangement links TRBV27 to TRBJ1-2; D is perhaps TRBD1 (6 bases). This CDR3 is 13 amino acids long. Germline loops: CDR1 MNHEY, CDR2 SMNVEV (reference sequence). V lost 6 bases and J 7 bases, leaving 15 bases between the germline ends. Here the CDR3 DNA reads TGTGCCAGCAGCGAACAGGGTTCGGGTGGCTACACCTTC. This gives the protein CASSEQGSGGYTF.

The chain combines TRBV7-3 with TRBJ2-3, with D possibly TRBD1 on 7 matching bases. V was clipped by 5 bases and J by 4 bases, with 16 bases between them. The germline gives CDR1 SGHTA, CDR2 FQGTGA. This CDR3 spans 15 amino acids. CDR3 sequence reads: CASSQKTGEADTQYF. The DNA of the CDR3 is TGTGCCAGCAGCCAGAAAACAGGGGAGGCAGATACGCAGTATTTT.

In this sample, this clone turned up a few times. The chain joins TRBV7-9 to TRBJ1-5; no firm D call. V lost 5 bases and J 5 bases, leaving 13 bases between the germline ends. The CDR3 sequence is 14 residues long. Per germline, CDR1 SEHNR and CDR2 FQNEAQ (reference sequence). The CDR3 is CASSTDFVHQPQHF. As DNA, the CDR3 is TGTGCCAGCAGCACGGACTTTGTGCATCAGCCCCAGCATTTT.

This chain joins TRBV5-1 and TRBJ2-7; D not resolved. With 2 bases removed from V and 7 bases from J, the gap between germline ends came to 22 bases. Germline V gives CDR1 SGHRS, CDR2 YFSETQ. The CDR3 spans 16 residues. The CDR3 DNA is TGCGCCAGCAGCTTATCCGCCCGAGGATTACAACGGGAGCAGTACTTC. Translated, it gives CASSLSARGLQREQYF.

V gene TRBV4-2 combines with J gene TRBJ1-6; D is ambiguous. This CDR3 comprises 15 residues. V lost 0 bases, J lost 9 bases, and 12 bases lay in between. The germline gives CDR1 LGHNA, CDR2 YNFKEQ. The CDR3 DNA is TGTGCCAGCAGCCAAGAGGCGGGATTTGTTTCACCCCTCCACTTT. Protein: CASSQEAGFVSPLHF.

The chain employs TRBV1 and TRBJ2-1; the D call in the table, TRBD2, was not verified against the DNA. TRBV1 counts as a pseudogene. The CDR3 has 14 residues. CDR3 coding DNA: TGCACCAGCAGCAGCGGGGGGGCGTGTAATGAGCAGTTCTTC. Encoded protein: CTSSSGGACNEQFF.

This chain joins TRBV30 and TRBJ1-3; D perhaps matches TRBD1 (6 bases). Trimming took 7 bases from V and 1 from J, leaving 8 bases between them. The length of the CDR3 is 12 residues. CDR1 GTSNPN and CDR2 SVGIG come from the germline V gene (reference sequence). CDR3 bases: TGTGCCTCCACAGGGTCTGGAAACACCATATATTTT. This codes for CASTGSGNTIYF.

V and J are TRBV6-5 and TRBJ2-7; 9 bases fit TRBD1. Trimming cost V 2 bases and J 4 bases; bases outside gene matches: 9. There are 16 residues in the CDR3. CDR1 MNHEY and CDR2 SVGAGI come from the germline V gene. CDR3 nucleotides: TGTGCCAGCAGTTACACTCCCGGGACAGGGCCTTACGAGCAGTACTTC. It encodes CASSYTPGTGPYEQYF.